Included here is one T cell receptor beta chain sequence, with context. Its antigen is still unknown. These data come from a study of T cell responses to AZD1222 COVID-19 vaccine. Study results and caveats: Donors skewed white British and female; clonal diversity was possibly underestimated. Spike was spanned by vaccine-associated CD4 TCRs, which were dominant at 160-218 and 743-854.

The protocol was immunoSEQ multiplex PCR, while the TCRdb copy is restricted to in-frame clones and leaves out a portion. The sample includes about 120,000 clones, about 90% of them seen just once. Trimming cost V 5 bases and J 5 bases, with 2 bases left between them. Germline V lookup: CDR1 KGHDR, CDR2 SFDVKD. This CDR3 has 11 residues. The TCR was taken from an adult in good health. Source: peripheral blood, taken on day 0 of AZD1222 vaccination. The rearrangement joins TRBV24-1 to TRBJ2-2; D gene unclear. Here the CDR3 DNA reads TGTGCCACCAGTGGGACCGGGGAGCTGTTTTTT. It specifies CATSGTGELFF.